This T cell receptor (beta chain) was sequenced during a study of control samples from healthy donors and cancer patients. This table comes from immunoSEQ multiplex PCR, and its TCRdb copy is limited to in-frame clones, with some not included. The data contain some 150,000 clones, under 90% of them singletons. The sequenced sample was blood. The sequence derives from a man aged 25 to 45 in good health.

In nucleotides, the CDR3 is TGTGCCAGTAGCCTACAGGGCAATAGCAATCAGCCCCAGCATTTT. It translates to CASSLQGNSNQPQHF. The chain employs TRBV19 and TRBJ1-5, with D perhaps TRBD1 (6 bases). V lost 6 bases to trimming and J lost 0 bases, with 12 bases between them. The CDR3 has 15 residues. The germline CDR1 and CDR2 sequences are LNHDA and SQIVND (reference sequence).